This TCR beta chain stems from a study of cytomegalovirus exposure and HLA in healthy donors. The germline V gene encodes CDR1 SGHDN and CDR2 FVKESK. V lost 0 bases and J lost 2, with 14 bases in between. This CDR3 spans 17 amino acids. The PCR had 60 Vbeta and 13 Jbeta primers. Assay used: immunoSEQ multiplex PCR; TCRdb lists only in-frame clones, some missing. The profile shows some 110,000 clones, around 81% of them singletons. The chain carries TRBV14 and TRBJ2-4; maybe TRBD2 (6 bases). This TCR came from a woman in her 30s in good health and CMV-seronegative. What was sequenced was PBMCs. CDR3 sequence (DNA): TGTGCCAGCAGCCAAGATGGGGAGGAGGGACCCAAAAACATTCAGTACTTC. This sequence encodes CASSQDGEEGPKNIQYF. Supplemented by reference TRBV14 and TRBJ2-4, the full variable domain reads EAGVTQFPSHSVIEKGQTVTLRCDPISGHDNLYWYRRVMGKEIKFLLHFVKESKQDESGMPNNRFLAERTGGTYSTLKVQPAELEDSGVYFCASSQDGEEGPKNIQYFGAGTRLSVL.